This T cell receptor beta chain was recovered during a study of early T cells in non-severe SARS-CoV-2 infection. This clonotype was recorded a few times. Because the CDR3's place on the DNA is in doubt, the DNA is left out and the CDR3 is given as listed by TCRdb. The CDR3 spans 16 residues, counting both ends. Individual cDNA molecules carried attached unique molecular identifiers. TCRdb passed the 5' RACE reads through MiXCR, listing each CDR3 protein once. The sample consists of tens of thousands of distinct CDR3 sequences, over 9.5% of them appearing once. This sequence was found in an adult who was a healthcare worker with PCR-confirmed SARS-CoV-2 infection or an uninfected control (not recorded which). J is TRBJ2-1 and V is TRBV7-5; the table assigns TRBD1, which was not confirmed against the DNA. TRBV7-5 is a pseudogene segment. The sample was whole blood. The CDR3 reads CISVPERQGTYNEQFF.